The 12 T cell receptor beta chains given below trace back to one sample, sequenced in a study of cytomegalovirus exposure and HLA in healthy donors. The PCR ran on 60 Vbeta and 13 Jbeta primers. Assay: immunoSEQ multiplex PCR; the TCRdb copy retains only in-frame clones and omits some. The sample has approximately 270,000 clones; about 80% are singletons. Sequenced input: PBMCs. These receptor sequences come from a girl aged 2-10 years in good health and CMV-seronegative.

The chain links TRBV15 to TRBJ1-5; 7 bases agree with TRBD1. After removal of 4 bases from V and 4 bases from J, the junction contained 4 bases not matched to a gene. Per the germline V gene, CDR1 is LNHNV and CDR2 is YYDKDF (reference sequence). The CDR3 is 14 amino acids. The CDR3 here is CATSTDRVNQPQHF. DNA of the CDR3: TGTGCCACCAGCACAGACAGGGTTAATCAGCCCCAGCATTTT.

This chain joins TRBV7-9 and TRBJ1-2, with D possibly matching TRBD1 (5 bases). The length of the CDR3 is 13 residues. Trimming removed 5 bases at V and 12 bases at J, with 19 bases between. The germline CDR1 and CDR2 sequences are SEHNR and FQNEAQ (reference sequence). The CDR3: CASSEGAGRPNTF. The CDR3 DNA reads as TGTGCCAGCAGCGAAGGGGCGGGGCGCCCGAACACCTTC. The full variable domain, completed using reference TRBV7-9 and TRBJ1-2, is DTGVSQNPRHKITKRGQNVTFRCDPISEHNRLYWYRQTLGQGPEFLTYFQNEAQLEKSRLLSDRFSAERPKGSFSTLEIQRTEQGDSAMYLCASSEGAGRPNTFGSGTRLTVV.

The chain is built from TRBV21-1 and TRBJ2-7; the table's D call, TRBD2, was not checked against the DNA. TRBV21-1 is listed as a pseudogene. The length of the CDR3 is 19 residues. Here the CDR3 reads CASSKGSGTSGNPGCEQYF. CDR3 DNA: TGTGCCAGCAGCAAAGGCTCCGGGACTAGCGGGAACCCCGGCTGCGAGCAGTACTTC.

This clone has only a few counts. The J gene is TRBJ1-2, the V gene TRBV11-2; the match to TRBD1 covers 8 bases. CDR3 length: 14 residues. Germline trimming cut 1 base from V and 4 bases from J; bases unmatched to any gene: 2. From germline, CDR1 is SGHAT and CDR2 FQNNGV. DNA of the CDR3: TGTGCCAGCAGCTTAGGACAGGGGAGCTATGGCTACACCTTC. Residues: CASSLGQGSYGYTF.

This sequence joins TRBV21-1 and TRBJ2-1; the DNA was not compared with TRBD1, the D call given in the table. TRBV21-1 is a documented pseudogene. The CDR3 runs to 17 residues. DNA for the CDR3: TGTGCCAGCAGCAAAGCGGGACAGGGAAGAGGTGGCAATGAGCAGTTCTTC. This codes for CASSKAGQGRGGNEQFF.

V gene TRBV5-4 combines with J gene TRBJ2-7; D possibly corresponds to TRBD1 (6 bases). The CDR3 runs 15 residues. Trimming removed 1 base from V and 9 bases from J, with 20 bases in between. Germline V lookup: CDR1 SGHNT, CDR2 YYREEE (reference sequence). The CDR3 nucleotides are TGTGCCAGCAGCTTGCAGGGGACCACAAACTCGGCGCAGTACTTC. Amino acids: CASSLQGTTNSAQYF. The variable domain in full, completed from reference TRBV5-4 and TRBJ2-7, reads ETGVTQSPTHLIKTRGQQVTLRCSSQSGHNTVSWYQQALGQGPQFIFQYYREEENGRGNFPPRFSGLQFPNYSSELNVNALELDDSALYLCASSLQGTTNSAQYFGPGTRLTVT.

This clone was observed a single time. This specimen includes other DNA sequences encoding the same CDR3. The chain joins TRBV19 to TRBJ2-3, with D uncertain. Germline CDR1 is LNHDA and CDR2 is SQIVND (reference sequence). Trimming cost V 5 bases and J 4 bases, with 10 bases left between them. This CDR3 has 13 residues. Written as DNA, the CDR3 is TGTGCCAGTAGTGTCGGGTTGGCAGATACGCAGTATTTT. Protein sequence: CASSVGLADTQYF.

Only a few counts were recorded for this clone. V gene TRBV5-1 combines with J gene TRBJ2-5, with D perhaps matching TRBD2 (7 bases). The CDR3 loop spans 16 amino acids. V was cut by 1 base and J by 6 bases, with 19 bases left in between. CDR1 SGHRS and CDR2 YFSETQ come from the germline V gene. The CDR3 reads CASSLSGRGDMKTQYF. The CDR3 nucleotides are TGCGCCAGCAGCTTGAGTGGGAGGGGGGATATGAAGACCCAGTACTTC.

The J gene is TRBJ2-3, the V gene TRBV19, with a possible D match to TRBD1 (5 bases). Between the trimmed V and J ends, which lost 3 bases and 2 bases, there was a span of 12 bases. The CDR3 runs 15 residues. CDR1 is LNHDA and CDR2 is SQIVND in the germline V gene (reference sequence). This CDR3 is CASSIAGRNTDTQYF. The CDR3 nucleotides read TGTGCCAGTAGTATTGCAGGGCGAAACACAGATACGCAGTATTTT.

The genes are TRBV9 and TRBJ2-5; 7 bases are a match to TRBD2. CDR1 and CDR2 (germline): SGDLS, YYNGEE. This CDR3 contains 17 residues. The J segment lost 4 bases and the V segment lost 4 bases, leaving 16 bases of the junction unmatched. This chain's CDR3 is CASSNSRAQGGGETQYF. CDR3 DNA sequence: TGTGCCAGCAGCAATTCCCGCGCCCAGGGCGGGGGAGAGACCCAGTACTTC.

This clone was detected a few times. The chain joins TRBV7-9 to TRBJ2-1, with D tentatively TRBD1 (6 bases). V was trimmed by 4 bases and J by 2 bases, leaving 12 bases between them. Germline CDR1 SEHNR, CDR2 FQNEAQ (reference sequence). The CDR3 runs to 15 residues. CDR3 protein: CASSSGADPYNEQFF. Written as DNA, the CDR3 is TGTGCCAGCAGCTCAGGGGCGGACCCCTACAATGAGCAGTTCTTC.

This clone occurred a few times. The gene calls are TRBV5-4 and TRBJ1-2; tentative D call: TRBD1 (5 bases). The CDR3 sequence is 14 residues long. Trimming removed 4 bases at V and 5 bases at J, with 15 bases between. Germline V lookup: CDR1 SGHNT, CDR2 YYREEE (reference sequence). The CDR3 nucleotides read TGTGCCAGCAGCCGGACGGGGGATGAATATGGCTACACCTTC. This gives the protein CASSRTGDEYGYTF.